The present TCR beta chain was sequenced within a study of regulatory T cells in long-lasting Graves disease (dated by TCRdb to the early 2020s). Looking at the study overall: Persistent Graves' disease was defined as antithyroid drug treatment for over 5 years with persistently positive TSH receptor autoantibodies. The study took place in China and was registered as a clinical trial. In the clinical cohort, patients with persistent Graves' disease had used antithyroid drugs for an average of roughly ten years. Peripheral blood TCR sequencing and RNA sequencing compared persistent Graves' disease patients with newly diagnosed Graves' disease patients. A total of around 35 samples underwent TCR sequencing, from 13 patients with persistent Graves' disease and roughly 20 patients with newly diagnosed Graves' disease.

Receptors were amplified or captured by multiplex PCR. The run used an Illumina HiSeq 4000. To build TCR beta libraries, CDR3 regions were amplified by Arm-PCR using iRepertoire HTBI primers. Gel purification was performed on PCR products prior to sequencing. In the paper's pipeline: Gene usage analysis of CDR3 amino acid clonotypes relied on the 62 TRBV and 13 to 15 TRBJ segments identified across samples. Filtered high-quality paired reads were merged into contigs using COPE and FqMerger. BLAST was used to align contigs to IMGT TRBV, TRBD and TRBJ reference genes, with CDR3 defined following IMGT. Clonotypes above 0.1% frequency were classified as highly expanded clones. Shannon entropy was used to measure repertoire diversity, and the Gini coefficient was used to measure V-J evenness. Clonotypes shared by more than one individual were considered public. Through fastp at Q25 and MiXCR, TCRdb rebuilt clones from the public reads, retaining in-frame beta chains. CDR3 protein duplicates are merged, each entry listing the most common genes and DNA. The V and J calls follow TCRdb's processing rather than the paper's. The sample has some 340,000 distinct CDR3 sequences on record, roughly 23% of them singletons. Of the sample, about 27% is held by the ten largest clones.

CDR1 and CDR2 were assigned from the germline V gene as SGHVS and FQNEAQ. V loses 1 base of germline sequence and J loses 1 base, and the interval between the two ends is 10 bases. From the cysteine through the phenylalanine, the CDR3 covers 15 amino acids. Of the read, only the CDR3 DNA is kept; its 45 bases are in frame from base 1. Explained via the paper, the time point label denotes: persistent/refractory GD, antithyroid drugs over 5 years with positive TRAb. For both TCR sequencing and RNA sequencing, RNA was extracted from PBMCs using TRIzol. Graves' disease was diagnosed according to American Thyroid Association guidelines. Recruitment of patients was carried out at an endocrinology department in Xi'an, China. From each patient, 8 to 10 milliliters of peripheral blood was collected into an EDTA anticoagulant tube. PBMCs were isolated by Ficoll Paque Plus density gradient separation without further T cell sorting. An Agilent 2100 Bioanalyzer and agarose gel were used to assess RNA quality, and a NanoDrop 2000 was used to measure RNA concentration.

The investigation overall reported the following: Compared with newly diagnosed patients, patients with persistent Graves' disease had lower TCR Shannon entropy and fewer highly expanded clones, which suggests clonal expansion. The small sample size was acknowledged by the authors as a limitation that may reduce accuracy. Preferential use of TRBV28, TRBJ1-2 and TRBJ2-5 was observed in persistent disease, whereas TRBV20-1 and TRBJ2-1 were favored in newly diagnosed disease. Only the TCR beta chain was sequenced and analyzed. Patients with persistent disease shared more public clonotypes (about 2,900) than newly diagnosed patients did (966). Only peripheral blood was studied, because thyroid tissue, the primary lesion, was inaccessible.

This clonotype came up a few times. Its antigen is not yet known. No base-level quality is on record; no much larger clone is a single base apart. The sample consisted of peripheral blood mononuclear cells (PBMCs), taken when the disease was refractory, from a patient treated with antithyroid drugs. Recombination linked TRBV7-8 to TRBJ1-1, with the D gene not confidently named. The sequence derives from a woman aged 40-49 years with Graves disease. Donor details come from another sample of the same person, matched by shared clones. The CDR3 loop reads CASSLDQIPNTEAFF. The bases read TGTGCCAGCAGCTTAGATCAGATTCCGAACACTGAAGCTTTCTTT. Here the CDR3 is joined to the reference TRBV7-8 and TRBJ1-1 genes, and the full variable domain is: GAGVSQSPRYKVAKRGQDVALRCDPISGHVSLFWYQQALGQGPEFLTYFQNEAQLDKSGLPSDRFFAERPEGSVSTLKIQRTQQEDSAVYLCASSLDQIPNTEAFFGQGTRLTVV.